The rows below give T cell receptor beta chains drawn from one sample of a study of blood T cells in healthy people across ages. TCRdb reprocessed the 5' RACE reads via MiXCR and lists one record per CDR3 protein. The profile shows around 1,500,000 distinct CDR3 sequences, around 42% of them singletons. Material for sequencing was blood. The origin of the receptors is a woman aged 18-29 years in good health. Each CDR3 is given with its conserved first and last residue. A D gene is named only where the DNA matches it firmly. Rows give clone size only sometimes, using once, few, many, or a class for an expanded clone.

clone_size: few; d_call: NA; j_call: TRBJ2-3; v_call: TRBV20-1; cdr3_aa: CSAREGQLRTDTQYF; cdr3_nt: TGCAGTGCTAGAGAGGGCCAACTTCGCACAGATACGCAGTATTTT
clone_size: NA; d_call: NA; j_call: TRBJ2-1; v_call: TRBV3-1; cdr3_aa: CASSQVTIQAHEQFF; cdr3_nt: TGTGCCAGCAGCCAAGTCACAATACAGGCTCATGAGCAGTTCTTC
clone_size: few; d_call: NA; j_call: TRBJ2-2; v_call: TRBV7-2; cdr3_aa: CASSPRTAGELFF; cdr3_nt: TGTGCCAGCAGCCCCAGGACCGCTGGGGAGCTGTTTTTT
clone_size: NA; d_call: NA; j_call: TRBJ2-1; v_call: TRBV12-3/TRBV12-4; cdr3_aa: CASSFRDWYNEQFF; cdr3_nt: TGTGCCAGCAGTTTCCGGGATTGGTACAATGAGCAGTTCTTC
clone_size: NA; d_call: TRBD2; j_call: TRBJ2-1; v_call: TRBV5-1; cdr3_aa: CASSGVAGGDYNEQFF; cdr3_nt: TGCGCCAGCAGCGGCGTAGCGGGGGGTGACTACAATGAGCAGTTCTTC
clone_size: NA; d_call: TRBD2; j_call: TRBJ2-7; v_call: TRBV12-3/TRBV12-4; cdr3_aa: CASRLAGGPSEQYF; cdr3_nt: TGTGCCAGCAGGCTAGCGGGAGGCCCCAGCGAGCAGTACTTC
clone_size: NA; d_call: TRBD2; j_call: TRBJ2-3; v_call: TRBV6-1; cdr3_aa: CASDSGGIRGTQYF; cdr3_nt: TGTGCCAGCGACAGCGGGGGAATCCGAGGTACGCAGTATTTT
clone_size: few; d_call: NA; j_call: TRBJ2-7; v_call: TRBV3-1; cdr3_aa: CASSHVAYEQYF; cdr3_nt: TGTGCCAGCAGCCATGTAGCCTACGAGCAGTACTTC
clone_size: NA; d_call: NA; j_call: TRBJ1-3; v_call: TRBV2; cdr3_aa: CASSGGPGESGNTIYF; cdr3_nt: TGTGCCAGCAGTGGGGGCCCAGGGGAATCTGGAAACACCATATATTTT
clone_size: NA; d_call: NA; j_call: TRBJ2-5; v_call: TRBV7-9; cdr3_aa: CASSLRRAAQETQYF; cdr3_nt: TGTGCCAGCAGCTTAAGGCGAGCGGCACAAGAGACCCAGTACTTC
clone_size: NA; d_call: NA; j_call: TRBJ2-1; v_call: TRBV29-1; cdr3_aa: CSVEGGHGSYNEQFF; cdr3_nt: TGCAGCGTTGAAGGGGGGCACGGCTCCTACAATGAGCAGTTCTTC
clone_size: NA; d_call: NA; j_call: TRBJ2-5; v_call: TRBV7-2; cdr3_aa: CVSSLEASPPPQYF; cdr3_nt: TGTGTCAGCAGCTTAGAGGCTAGTCCCCCGCCCCAGTACTTC
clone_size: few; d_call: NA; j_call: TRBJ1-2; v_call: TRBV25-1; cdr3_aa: CASSEYQGSFYTF; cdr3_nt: TGTGCCAGCAGTGAATACCAGGGCTCATTCTACACCTTC
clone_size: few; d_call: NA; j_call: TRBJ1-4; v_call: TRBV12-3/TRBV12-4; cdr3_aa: CASSSTEVHEKLFF; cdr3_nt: TGTGCCAGCAGTTCGACAGAAGTCCATGAAAAACTGTTTTTT
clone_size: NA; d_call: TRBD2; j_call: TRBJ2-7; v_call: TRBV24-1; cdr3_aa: CATSDREGPRSSYEQYF; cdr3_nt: TGTGCCACCAGTGACCGGGAGGGCCCTCGTAGTTCCTACGAGCAGTACTTC
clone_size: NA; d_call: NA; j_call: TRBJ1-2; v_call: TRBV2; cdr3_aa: CASSDWGDLDYGYTF; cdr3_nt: TGTGCCAGCAGTGACTGGGGGGATTTAGACTATGGCTACACCTTC
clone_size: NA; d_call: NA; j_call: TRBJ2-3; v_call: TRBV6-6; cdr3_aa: CASSYTQGEADTQYF; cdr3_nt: TGTGCCAGCAGTTACACACAGGGTGAAGCAGATACGCAGTATTTT
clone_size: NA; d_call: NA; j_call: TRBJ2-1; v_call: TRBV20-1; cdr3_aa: CSAALDRGKVYNEQFF; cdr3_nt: TGCAGTGCAGCCTTAGATCGGGGGAAAGTGTACAATGAGCAGTTCTTC
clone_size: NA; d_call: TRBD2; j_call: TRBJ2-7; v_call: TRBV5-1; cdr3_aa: CASSLSLAADYEQYF; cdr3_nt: TGCGCCAGCAGCCTAAGTCTAGCGGCCGACTACGAGCAGTACTTC
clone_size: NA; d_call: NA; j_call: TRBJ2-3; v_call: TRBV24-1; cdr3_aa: CATSDLRPDTQYF; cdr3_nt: TGTGCCACCAGTGATTTGAGGCCTGATACGCAGTATTTT
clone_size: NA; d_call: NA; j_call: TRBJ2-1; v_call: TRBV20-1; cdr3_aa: CSARDDGASSYNEQFF; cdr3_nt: TGCAGTGCTAGAGATGACGGGGCGAGCTCCTACAATGAGCAGTTCTTC
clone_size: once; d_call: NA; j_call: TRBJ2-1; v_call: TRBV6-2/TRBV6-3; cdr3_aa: CASGIAAYNVQFF; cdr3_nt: TGTGCCAGCGGGATAGCGGCCTACAATGTGCAGTTCTTC
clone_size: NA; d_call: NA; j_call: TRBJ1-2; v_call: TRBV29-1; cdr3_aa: CSVEKDGGYTF; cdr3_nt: TGCAGCGTTGAAAAAGACGGAGGCTACACCTTC
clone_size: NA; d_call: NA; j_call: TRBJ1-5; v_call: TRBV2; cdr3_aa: CATTDGTQGTQHF; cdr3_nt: TGTGCCACCACCGACGGTACCCAGGGGACCCAGCATTTT
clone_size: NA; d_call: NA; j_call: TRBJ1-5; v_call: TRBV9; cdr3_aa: CASSVDEGPQPQHF; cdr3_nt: TGTGCCAGCAGCGTAGATGAGGGCCCTCAGCCCCAGCATTTT
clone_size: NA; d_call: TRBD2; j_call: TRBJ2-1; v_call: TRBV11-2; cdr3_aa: CASSSGTSGSSEQFF; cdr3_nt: TGTGCCAGCAGCTCCGGGACTAGCGGGAGTAGTGAGCAGTTCTTC
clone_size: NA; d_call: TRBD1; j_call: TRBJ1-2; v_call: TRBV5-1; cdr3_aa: CASSFVTGSYGYTF; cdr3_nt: TGCGCCAGCAGCTTCGTGACAGGGTCCTATGGCTACACCTTC
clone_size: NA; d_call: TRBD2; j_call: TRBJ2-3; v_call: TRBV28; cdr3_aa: CASSFASSGGASGTDTQYF; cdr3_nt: TGTGCCAGCAGTTTTGCGTCGAGCGGGGGGGCCTCCGGCACAGATACGCAGTATTTT
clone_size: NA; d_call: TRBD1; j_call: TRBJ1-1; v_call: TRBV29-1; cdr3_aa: CSTPGQLGTEAFF; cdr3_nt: TGCAGCACCCCGGGACAGTTGGGTACTGAAGCTTTCTTT
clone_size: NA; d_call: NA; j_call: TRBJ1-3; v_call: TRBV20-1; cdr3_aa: CSARVGTGSGNTIYF; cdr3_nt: TGCAGTGCTAGAGTAGGGACGGGCTCTGGAAACACCATATATTTT
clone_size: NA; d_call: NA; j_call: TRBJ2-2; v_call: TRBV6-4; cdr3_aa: CASSATANTGGLFF; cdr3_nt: TGTGCCAGCAGTGCCACTGCGAACACCGGGGGGCTGTTTTTT
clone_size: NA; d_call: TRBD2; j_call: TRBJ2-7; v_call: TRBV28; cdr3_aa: CASSLPTSGAYEQYF; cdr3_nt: TGTGCCAGCAGTTTACCGACTAGCGGGGCCTACGAGCAGTACTTC
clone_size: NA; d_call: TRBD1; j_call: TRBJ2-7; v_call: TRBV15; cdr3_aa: CATSSPGTNTSEGQEAYEQYF; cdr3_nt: TGTGCCACCAGCAGCCCTGGGACCAATACTTCCGAGGGACAGGAGGCCTACGAGCAGTACTTC
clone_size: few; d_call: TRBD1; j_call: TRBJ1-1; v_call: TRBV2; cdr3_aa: CASTDRDDTEAFF; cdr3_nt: TGTGCCAGCACCGACAGGGACGACACTGAAGCTTTCTTT